Listed below are T cell receptor beta chains from one sample, sequenced in a study of T cell responses to AZD1222 COVID-19 vaccine. The repertoire was sequenced with immunoSEQ multiplex PCR; TCRdb's copy has only in-frame clones and lacks some. This sample has 95,000 to 150,000 clones; 75% to 90% occur once, and the top ten carry under 3.5%. The sequenced sample was peripheral blood, obtained on day 0 of AZD1222 vaccination. These receptors originate from an adult in good health. Both conserved end residues are part of each CDR3. The D gene is left open where the match is weak. A clone size is listed for some rows: how often the clone was seen (once, few, many), or a class if it is expanded.

>TRBV27|TRBD1|TRBJ1-2|.
CASTTTGASYGYTF
TGTGCCAGCACTACGACAGGGGCAAGCTATGGCTACACCTTC
>TRBV5-1|TRBD1|TRBJ2-2|.
CASSLAGQGAGELFF
TGCGCCAGCAGCTTGGCCGGACAGGGTGCCGGGGAGCTGTTTTTT
>TRBV18|TRBD2|TRBJ2-7|once
CASSPGLAGSYEQYF
TGTGCCAGCTCCCCAGGACTAGCGGGAAGCTACGAGCAGTACTTC
>TRBV24-1|.|TRBJ2-3|.
CATSGSRGPDTQYF
TGTGCCACCAGTGGTAGCAGGGGTCCAGATACGCAGTATTTT
>TRBV30|TRBD1|TRBJ1-6|.
CAWGTGYRSPLHF
TGTGCCTGGGGGACAGGGTATAGATCACCCCTCCACTTT
>TRBV12-3/TRBV12-4|.|TRBJ2-7|few
CASSWGTAYEQYF
TGTGCCAGCAGTTGGGGGACCGCCTACGAGCAGTACTTC
>TRBV10-3|TRBD1|TRBJ2-6|.
CAISEGTGDSSGANVLTF
TGTGCCATCAGTGAGGGGACAGGGGATAGCTCTGGGGCCAACGTCCTGACTTTC
>TRBV7-8|.|TRBJ2-3|once
CASSLSRGGTGVSTQYF
TGTGCCAGCAGCTTATCTAGGGGCGGTACCGGTGTGAGTACGCAGTATTTT
>TRBV28|.|TRBJ2-7|.
CASKHQVTDEQYF
TGTGCCAGCAAACATCAAGTAACGGACGAGCAGTACTTC
>TRBV4-2|.|TRBJ1-6|few
CASSQGTRSYNSPLHF
TGTGCCAGCAGCCAAGGGACTCGCTCCTATAATTCACCCCTCCACTTT
>TRBV10-3|.|TRBJ1-3|.
CAIKGPDSGNTIYF
TGTGCCATCAAGGGCCCGGACTCTGGAAACACCATATATTTT
>TRBV6-6|TRBD1|TRBJ1-2|.
CASRAGTGGGYTF
TGTGCCAGCAGAGCCGGGACAGGGGGCGGCTACACCTTC
>TRBV9|TRBD1|TRBJ1-2|once
CASSARGSGGRSYGYTF
TGTGCCAGCAGCGCCCGAGGATCAGGGGGCCGTAGCTATGGCTACACCTTC
>TRBV7-2|.|TRBJ2-2|.
CASSFSTGELFF
TGTGCCAGCAGCTTTAGCACCGGGGAGCTGTTTTTT
>TRBV9|.|TRBJ2-6|.
CASSFGFSGANVLTF
TGTGCCAGCAGCTTCGGCTTCTCTGGGGCCAACGTCCTGACTTTC
>TRBV11-3|.|TRBJ2-1|.
CASSLGIGEQFF
TGTGCCAGCAGCTTAGGGATCGGTGAGCAGTTCTTC
>TRBV6-5|.|TRBJ2-3|once
CASSYSIAPDTQYF
TGTGCCAGCAGTTATTCGATAGCCCCAGATACGCAGTATTTT
>TRBV7-9|TRBD1|TRBJ1-1|.
CASSPRQGGTEAFF
TGTGCCAGCAGCCCAAGACAGGGAGGCACTGAAGCTTTCTTT
>TRBV6-2/TRBV6-3|.|TRBJ1-1|.
CASSPFSAEAFF
TGTGCCAGCAGTCCATTTTCGGCTGAAGCTTTCTTT
>TRBV2|TRBD2|TRBJ2-1|.
CASSEGLAGGHEQFF
TGTGCCAGCAGTGAGGGACTAGCGGGAGGCCATGAGCAGTTCTTC
>TRBV19|.|TRBJ1-6|few
CASGENSPLHF
TGTGCCAGTGGGGAAAATTCACCCCTCCACTTT
>TRBV7-6|TRBD1|TRBJ2-7|.
CASSPTTGAYEQYF
TGTGCCAGCAGCCCAACGACAGGGGCCTACGAGCAGTACTTC
>TRBV3-1/TRBV3-2|.|TRBJ1-4|.
CASSQGGVGVRTNEKLFF
TGTGCCAGCAGCCAAGGGGGGGTAGGGGTCAGAACTAATGAAAAACTGTTTTTT
>TRBV30|TRBD2|TRBJ2-3|.
CACHSLAGSTDTQYF
TGTGCCTGCCATAGCCTAGCGGGCAGCACAGATACGCAGTATTTT
>TRBV4-3|.|TRBJ2-7|.
CASSQDTRSVYEQYF
TGCGCCAGCAGCCAAGATACCAGGTCGGTCTACGAGCAGTACTTC
>TRBV24-1|TRBD2|TRBJ2-1|.
CATSDQGGDYNEQFF
TGTGCCACCAGTGACCAGGGAGGGGACTACAATGAGCAGTTCTTC
>TRBV7-2|.|TRBJ1-6|.
CASSLMGGRSYNSPLHF
TGTGCCAGCAGCTTAATGGGGGGAAGGTCCTATAATTCACCCCTCCACTTT